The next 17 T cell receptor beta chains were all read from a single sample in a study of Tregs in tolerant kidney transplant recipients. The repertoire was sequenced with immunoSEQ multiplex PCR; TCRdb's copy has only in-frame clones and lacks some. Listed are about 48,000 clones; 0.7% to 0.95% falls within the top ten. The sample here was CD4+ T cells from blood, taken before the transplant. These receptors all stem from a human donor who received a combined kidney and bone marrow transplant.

CDR3 DNA (partial): TGCAGTGCTAAACGCGGCGCAGGGAGGCGAGAGACC. Encoded protein: CSAKRGAGRRET. The entire CDR3 is CSAKRGAGRRETQYF. J is TRBJ2-5 and V is TRBV20-1, with D maybe TRBD2 (6 bases). The read terminates 3 residues before the CDR3 end, so the remaining end is supplied by the germline J gene. Germline assignment: CDR1 DFQATT and CDR2 SNEGSKA (reference sequence). This CDR3 has 15 amino acids. V was pared by 4 bases and J by 4 bases, with 19 bases between.

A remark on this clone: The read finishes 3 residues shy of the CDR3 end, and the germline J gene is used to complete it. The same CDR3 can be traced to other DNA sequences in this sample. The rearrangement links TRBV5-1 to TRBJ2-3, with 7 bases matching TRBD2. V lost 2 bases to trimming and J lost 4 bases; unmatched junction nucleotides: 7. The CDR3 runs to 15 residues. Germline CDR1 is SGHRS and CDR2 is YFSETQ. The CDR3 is CASSFLAGAPDTQYF. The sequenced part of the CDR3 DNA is TGCGCCAGCAGCTTCCTGGCGGGAGCCCCAGATACG. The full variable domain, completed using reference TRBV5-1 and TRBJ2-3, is KAGVTQTPRYLIKTRGQQVTLSCSPISGHRSVSWYQQTPGQGLQFLFEYFSETQRNKGNFPGRFSGRQFSNSRSEMNVSTLELGDSALYLCASSFLAGAPDTQYFGPGTRLTVL.

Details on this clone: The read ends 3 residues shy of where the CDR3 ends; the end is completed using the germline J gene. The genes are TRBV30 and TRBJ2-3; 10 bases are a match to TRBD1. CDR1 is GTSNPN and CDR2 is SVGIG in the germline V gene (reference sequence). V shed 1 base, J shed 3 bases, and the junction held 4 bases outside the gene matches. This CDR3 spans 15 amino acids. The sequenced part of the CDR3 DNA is TGTGCCTGGAGTGCGCCGGACAGGGGGACAGATACG. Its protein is CAWSAPDRGTDT. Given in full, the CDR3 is CAWSAPDRGTDTQYF.

CDR3 DNA, as far as it was read: TGTGCCAGCAGTCAAAACGGGTATAATTCACCC. Amino acid sequence: CASSQNGYNSP. The whole CDR3 reads CASSQNGYNSPLHF. V is TRBV7-3 and J is TRBJ1-6; D uncertain. Read sequence stops 3 residues before the CDR3 end, and the germline J gene provides the missing end. The CDR3 runs 14 residues. V was cut by 6 bases and J by 4 bases, with 10 bases left in between. Looked up from germline, CDR1 is SGHTA and CDR2 is FQGTGA.

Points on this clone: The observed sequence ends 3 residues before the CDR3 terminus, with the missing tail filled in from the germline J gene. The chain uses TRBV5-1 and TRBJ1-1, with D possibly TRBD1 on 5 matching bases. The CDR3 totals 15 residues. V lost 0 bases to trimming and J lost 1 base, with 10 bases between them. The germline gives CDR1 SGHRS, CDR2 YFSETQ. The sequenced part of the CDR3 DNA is TGCGCCAGCAGCTTGGGGCAGGGCCAGAACACTGAA. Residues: CASSLGQGQNTE. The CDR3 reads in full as CASSLGQGQNTEAFF.

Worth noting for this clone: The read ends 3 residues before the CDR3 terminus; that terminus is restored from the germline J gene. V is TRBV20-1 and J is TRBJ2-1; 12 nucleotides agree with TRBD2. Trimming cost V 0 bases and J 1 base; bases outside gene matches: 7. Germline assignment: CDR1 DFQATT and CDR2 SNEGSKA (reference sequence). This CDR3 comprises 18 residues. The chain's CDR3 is CSARESSGRAGSYNEQFF. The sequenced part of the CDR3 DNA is TGCAGTGCTAGAGAGTCTAGCGGGAGGGCCGGATCCTACAATGAG.

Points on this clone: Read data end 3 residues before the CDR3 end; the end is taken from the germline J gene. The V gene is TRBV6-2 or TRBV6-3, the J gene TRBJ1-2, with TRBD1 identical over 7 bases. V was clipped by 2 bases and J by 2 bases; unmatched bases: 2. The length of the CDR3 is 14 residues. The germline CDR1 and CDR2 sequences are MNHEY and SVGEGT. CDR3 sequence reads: CASSYRDRNYGYTF. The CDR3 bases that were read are TGTGCCAGCAGTTACCGGGACAGAAACTATGGC.

The sequenced CDR3 bases are TGCAAGACGGGTCCGTCTAGGGGTGGGGTGTCCGAG. Protein product: CKTGPSRGGVSE. The complete CDR3 reads CKTGPSRGGVSEQYF. V usage is TRBV20-1 and J usage is TRBJ2-7; D is perhaps TRBD1 (5 bases). The CDR3 is cut off 3 residues early in the read; its end comes from the germline J gene. This CDR3 is 15 amino acids long. In germline, CDR1 is DFQATT, CDR2 SNEGSKA (reference sequence).

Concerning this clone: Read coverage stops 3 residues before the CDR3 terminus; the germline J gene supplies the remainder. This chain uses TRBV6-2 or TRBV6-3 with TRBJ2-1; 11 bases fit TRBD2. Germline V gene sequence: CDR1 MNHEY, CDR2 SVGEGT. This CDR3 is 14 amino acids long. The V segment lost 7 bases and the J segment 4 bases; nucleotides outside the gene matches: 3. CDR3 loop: CASKASGRYNEQFF. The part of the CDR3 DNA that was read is TGTGCCAGCAAGGCTAGCGGGAGGTACAATGAG.

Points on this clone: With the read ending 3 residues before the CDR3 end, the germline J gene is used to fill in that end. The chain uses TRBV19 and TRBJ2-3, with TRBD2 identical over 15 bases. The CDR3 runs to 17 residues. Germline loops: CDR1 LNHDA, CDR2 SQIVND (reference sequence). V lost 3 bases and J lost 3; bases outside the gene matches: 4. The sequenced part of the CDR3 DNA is TGTGCCAGTAGTATCGGGACTAGCGGGAGGATTACAGATACG. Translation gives CASSIGTSGRITDT. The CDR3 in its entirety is CASSIGTSGRITDTQYF.

The covered CDR3 bases are TGTGCCAGTAGCTTGACAGCCCTCGCCCCTATTGAG. It encodes CASSLTALAPIE. The entire CDR3 reads CASSLTALAPIEQFF. V and J are TRBV19 and TRBJ2-1, with D tentatively TRBD1 (5 bases). The CDR3 extends 3 residues past the end of the read, so its final part is completed from the germline J gene. V was pared by 6 bases and J by 9 bases, with 21 bases between. Germline values: CDR1 LNHDA, CDR2 SQIVND (reference sequence). The length of the CDR3 is 15 residues.

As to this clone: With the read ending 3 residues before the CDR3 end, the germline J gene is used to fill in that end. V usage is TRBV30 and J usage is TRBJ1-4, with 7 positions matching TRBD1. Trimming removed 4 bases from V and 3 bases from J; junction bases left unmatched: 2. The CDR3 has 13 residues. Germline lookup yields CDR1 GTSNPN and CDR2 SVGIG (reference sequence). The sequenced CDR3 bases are TGTGCCTGGACGGGACAGCCTAATGAAAAA. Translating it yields CAWTGQPNEK. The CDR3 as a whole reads CAWTGQPNEKLFF.

The part of the CDR3 DNA that was read is TGCGCCAGCAGCTTGGACAGGCGGACTGAA. It encodes CASSLDRRTE. The entire CDR3 protein reads CASSLDRRTEAFF. The chain couples TRBV5-1 to TRBJ1-1, with D possibly being TRBD1 (5 bases). The read terminates 3 residues before the CDR3 end, so the remaining end is supplied by the germline J gene. Trimming stripped 0 bases from V and 5 bases from J, with 8 bases between. Germline CDR1 SGHRS, CDR2 YFSETQ. This CDR3 spans 13 amino acids.

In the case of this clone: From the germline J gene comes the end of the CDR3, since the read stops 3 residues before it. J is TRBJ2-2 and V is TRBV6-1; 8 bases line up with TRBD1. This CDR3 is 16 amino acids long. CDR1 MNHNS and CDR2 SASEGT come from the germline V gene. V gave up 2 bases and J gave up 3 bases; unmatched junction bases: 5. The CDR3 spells CASSERQGMYTGELFF. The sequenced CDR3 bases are TGTGCCAGCAGTGAAAGACAGGGGATGTACACCGGGGAG.

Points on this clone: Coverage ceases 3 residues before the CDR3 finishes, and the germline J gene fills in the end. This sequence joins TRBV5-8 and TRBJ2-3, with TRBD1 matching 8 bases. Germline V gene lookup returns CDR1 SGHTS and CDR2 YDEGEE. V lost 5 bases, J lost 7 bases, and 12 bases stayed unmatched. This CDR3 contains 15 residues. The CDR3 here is CASRSDRGRVNTQYF. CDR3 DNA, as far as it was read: TGTGCCAGCAGGAGTGACAGGGGCCGGGTAAATACG.

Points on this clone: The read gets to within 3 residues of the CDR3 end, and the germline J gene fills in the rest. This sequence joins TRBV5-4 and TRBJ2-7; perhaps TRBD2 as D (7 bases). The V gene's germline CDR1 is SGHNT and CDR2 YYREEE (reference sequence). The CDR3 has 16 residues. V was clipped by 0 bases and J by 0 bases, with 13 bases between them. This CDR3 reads CASSLAWRGRSYEQYF. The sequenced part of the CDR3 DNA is TGTGCCAGCAGCTTGGCGTGGCGGGGGCGCTCCTACGAG.

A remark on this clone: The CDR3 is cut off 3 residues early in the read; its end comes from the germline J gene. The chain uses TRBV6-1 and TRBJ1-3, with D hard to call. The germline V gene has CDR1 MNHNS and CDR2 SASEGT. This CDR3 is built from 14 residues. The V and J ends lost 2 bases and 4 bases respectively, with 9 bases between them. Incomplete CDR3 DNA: TGTGCCAGCAGTGAAAAAGGCAGGGGAAACACC. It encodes CASSEKGRGNT. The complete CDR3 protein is CASSEKGRGNTIYF.